The next 20 T cell receptor beta chains were all read from a single sample in a study of identical twins. TCRdb redid the calling of the 5' RACE reads with MiXCR, one entry per CDR3 protein. The sample has 640,000 or so distinct CDR3 sequences, 6% to 6.5% seen once. The sample taken for sequencing was naive T cells sorted from blood. These receptors all stem from a man between 18 and 29 years old in good health.

This clonotype has a handful of counts. This chain's CDR3 is CASSYSRLRGSDTGELFF. The CDR3, as DNA: TGTGCCAGCAGTTACTCGAGGCTGAGGGGATCTGACACCGGGGAGCTGTTTTTT. The chain couples TRBV6-5 to TRBJ2-2; TRBD1 or TRBD2 may be the D gene (5 bases each). CDR1 is MNHEY, CDR2 SVGAGI, per germline. The CDR3 is 18 residues long. The ends were cut back, 0 bases at V and 3 bases at J, with 17 bases in the middle.

This clonotype has just a few counts. The CDR3 region is CASSPSLTGIGQPQHF. The CDR3, as DNA: TGTGCCAGCAGCCCGAGCCTGACAGGGATTGGCCAGCCCCAGCATTTT. The V call is TRBV5-5, the J call TRBJ1-5, with 7 positions matching TRBD1. This CDR3 has 16 amino acids. Losses at the gene ends were 4 bases for V and 7 bases for J; bases not matched to a gene: 14. Germline values: CDR1 SGHKS, CDR2 YYEKEE (reference sequence).

This clonotype was found a few times. The genes are TRBV12-3 or TRBV12-4 and TRBJ2-1; 9 nucleotides line up with TRBD2. The CDR3 length is 15 residues. Losses at the gene ends were 6 bases for V and 4 bases for J; bases not matched to a gene: 7. The CDR3 region has the DNA TGTGCCAGCAGCCTAGCGGGGACAATTTACAATGAGCAGTTCTTC. Translation: CASSLAGTIYNEQFF.

This clonotype was picked up many times. One end of the junction does not line up with germline, which may come from a read error. The chain has TRBV5-1 and TRBJ2-6; TRBD1 matches 8 bases. This CDR3 region has 13 residues. CDR1 and CDR2 from the germline V gene are SGHRS and YFSETQ. The CDR3 region has the DNA TGCGCCAGCAGCTTGAGCCGGGACAGGCCCCGATCTTTC. Protein sequence: CASSLSRDRPRSF.

The chain combines TRBV20-1 with TRBJ2-1; TRBD2 aligns across 8 bases. CDR3 length: 15 amino acids. Germline CDR1 reads DFQATT; CDR2 reads SNEGSKA (reference sequence). The ends lost 3 bases at V and 2 bases at J; junction bases unmatched: 6. CDR3 in DNA: TGCAGTGCTAGGACACTAGCGGTTACCTACAATGAGCAGTTCTTC. It specifies CSARTLAVTYNEQFF.

This sequence joins TRBV27 and TRBJ2-1, with D maybe TRBD2 (5 bases). Trimming took off 2 bases at V and 7 bases at J, with 12 bases between the two ends. The CDR3 has 14 amino acids. Germline CDR1 MNHEY, CDR2 SMNVEV (reference sequence). Here the CDR3 DNA reads TGTGCCAGCAGTTTACCCCCGGGAAGGAATGAGCAGTTCTTC. This gives the protein CASSLPPGRNEQFF.

This clonotype was seen a handful of times. The rearrangement links TRBV7-2 to TRBJ2-7; TRBD2 is a possible D gene (5 bases). The CDR3 contains 14 residues. Germline V gives CDR1 SGHTA, CDR2 FQGNSA. The V end was cut by 3 bases, the J end by 7 bases, with 16 bases between. Here the CDR3 reads CASSLFEGAGEQYV. Here the CDR3 DNA reads TGTGCCAGCAGCTTGTTTGAGGGAGCTGGAGAGCAGTACGTC.

Notes on this clonotype: A much larger clonotype is one base distant, so this may be a read error. The V gene is TRBV20-1, the J gene TRBJ2-7; 10 bases match TRBD2. After removal of 5 bases from V and 4 bases from J, the junction contained 5 bases not matched to a gene. The germline V gene encodes CDR1 DFQATT and CDR2 SNEGSKA (reference sequence). There are 13 residues in the CDR3. The CDR3 nucleotides are TGCAGTGCTTCCGGACTAGCGGCGTACGAGCAGTACTTC. It encodes CSASGLAAYEQYF.

At least ten counts were recorded for this clonotype. DNA of the CDR3: TGTGCCACCAGATTAGGGAGGGCTCAAGAGACCCAGTACTTC. Encoded protein: CATRLGRAQETQYF. V gene TRBV15 combines with J gene TRBJ2-5, with 7 bases aligning to TRBD2. The J segment lost 2 bases and the V segment lost 6 bases, leaving 6 bases of the junction unmatched. This CDR3 is built from 14 residues. Per the germline V gene, CDR1 is LNHNV and CDR2 is YYDKDF (reference sequence).

This rearrangement joins TRBV18 to TRBJ1-6; D not resolved. Trimming shortened V by 3 bases and J by 10 bases, and 13 bases separated the two germline ends. Germline-derived CDR1 and CDR2 are KGHSH and LQKENI. CDR3 length: 14 amino acids. CDR3 protein: CASSPKVLGSPLHF. The CDR3 nucleotides read TGTGCCAGCTCACCGAAGGTCTTGGGCTCACCCCTCCACTTT. The full variable domain, with the rest looked up from reference TRBV18 and TRBJ1-6, is NAGVMQNPRHLVRRRGQEARLRCSPMKGHSHVYWYRQLPEEGLKFMVYLQKENIIDESGMPKERFSAEFPKEGPSILRIQQVVRGDSAAYFCASSPKVLGSPLHFGNGTRLTVT.

This clonotype showed up many times. This chain uses TRBV6-1 with TRBJ2-7; D remains unclear. The V end lost 3 bases, the J end lost 2 bases, and 8 bases lay between the germline ends. CDR3 length: 13 amino acids. CDR1 is MNHNS, CDR2 SASEGT, per germline. The CDR3 loop reads CASSEPGPYEQYV. In DNA form, the CDR3 reads TGTGCCAGCAGTGAGCCGGGCCCCTACGAGCAGTACGTC.

This clonotype appeared a few times. This chain joins TRBV24-1 and TRBJ2-1, with D hard to call. Per the germline V gene, CDR1 is KGHDR and CDR2 is SFDVKD. The CDR3 runs 17 residues. Deletions cut 6 bases from V and 3 bases from J, with 20 bases between. In DNA form, the CDR3 reads TGTGCCACCAGTTCAGCTCTCGCCAGGCCGGACTACAATGAGCAGTTCTTC. Its protein product is CATSSALARPDYNEQFF.

V gene TRBV5-1 combines with J gene TRBJ2-1, with TRBD2 identical over 12 bases. This CDR3 is 14 amino acids long. Germline-derived CDR1 and CDR2 are SGHRS and YFSETQ. Trimming removed 0 bases from V and 11 bases from J; junction bases left unmatched: 3. The CDR3 loop reads CASSLAGTSGQQFF. The CDR3 bases are TGCGCCAGCAGCTTGGCGGGGACTAGCGGGCAGCAGTTCTTC. The variable domain in full, with the rest retrieved from reference TRBV5-1 and TRBJ2-1, is KAGVTQTPRYLIKTRGQQVTLSCSPISGHRSVSWYQQTPGQGLQFLFEYFSETQRNKGNFPGRFSGRQFSNSRSEMNVSTLELGDSALYLCASSLAGTSGQQFFGPGTRLTVL.

The V gene is TRBV5-5, the J gene TRBJ1-5; 8 bases align to TRBD1. Per the germline V gene, CDR1 is SGHKS and CDR2 is YYEKEE (reference sequence). This CDR3 contains 15 residues. V lost 2 bases to trimming and J lost 7 bases; unmatched junction nucleotides: 8. CDR3 loop: CASSFEQGAGQPQHF. The DNA of the CDR3 is TGTGCCAGCAGCTTTGAGCAGGGGGCAGGACAGCCCCAGCATTTT.

This clonotype showed up many times. The rearrangement uses TRBV7-6 and TRBJ1-5; D is unclear. The CDR3 contains 16 residues. Per germline, CDR1 SGHVS and CDR2 FNYEAQ. The germline V and J ends were trimmed by 5 bases and 0 bases, with 14 bases remaining between them. CDR3 sequence: CASSPLSELSNQPQHF. DNA of the CDR3: TGTGCCAGCAGCCCCCTCTCGGAGCTTAGCAATCAGCCCCAGCATTTT. Looking up the rest from reference TRBV7-6 and TRBJ1-5 gives the full variable domain: GAGVSQSPRYKVTKRGQDVALRCDPISGHVSLYWYRQALGQGPEFLTYFNYEAQQDKSGLPNDRFSAERPEGSISTLTIQRTEQRDSAMYRCASSPLSELSNQPQHFGDGTRLSIL.

About this clonotype: Germline and junction disagree at one end, which may indicate a read error. The chain has TRBV20-1 and TRBJ2-7; D is possibly TRBD2 (6 bases). This CDR3 contains 11 residues. Germline V lookup: CDR1 DFQATT, CDR2 SNEGSKA (reference sequence). CDR3: CSARESGELYF. Written as DNA, the CDR3 is TGCAGTGCTAGAGAGTCGGGGGAGCTGTACTTC.

Many counts were recorded for this clonotype. The V and J genes are TRBV15 and TRBJ2-7; the D call may be TRBD1 or TRBD2 (5 bases each). The CDR3 sequence is 15 residues long. The V end was cut by 0 bases, the J end by 0 bases, with 9 bases between. From germline, CDR1 is LNHNV and CDR2 YYDKDF (reference sequence). The CDR3 loop is CATSREGGGSYEQYV. DNA of the CDR3: TGTGCCACCAGCAGAGAAGGTGGGGGCTCCTACGAGCAGTACGTC.

This clonotype was detected ten times or more. The chain links TRBV12-3 or TRBV12-4 to TRBJ2-2, with TRBD1 matching 8 bases. V dropped 6 bases and J dropped 6; count of bases not matched to a gene: 6. The CDR3 extends over 14 amino acids. The CDR3, as DNA: TGTGCCAGCAGCAGGACAGGGTCTGCCGGGGAGCTGTTTTTT. This sequence encodes CASSRTGSAGELFF.

The chain has TRBV3-1 and TRBJ1-1; D is ambiguous. The germline V gene has CDR1 LGHDT and CDR2 YNNKEL (reference sequence). The ends were cut back, 4 bases at V and 10 bases at J, with 25 bases in the middle. The CDR3 length is 16 residues. This CDR3 reads CASSPPFEALKIGAFF. In DNA form, the CDR3 reads TGTGCCAGCAGCCCCCCCTTCGAGGCCCTGAAAATCGGAGCTTTCTTT.

This chain connects TRBV6-1 to TRBJ2-7, with D maybe TRBD2 (6 bases). The CDR3 loop spans 15 amino acids. The V and J ends lost 3 bases and 3 bases respectively, with 15 bases between them. Germline-derived CDR1 and CDR2 are MNHNS and SASEGT. The CDR3 sequence: CASSERELGIYEQYF. CDR3 DNA sequence: TGTGCCAGCAGTGAGCGGGAATTGGGTATCTACGAGCAGTACTTC.